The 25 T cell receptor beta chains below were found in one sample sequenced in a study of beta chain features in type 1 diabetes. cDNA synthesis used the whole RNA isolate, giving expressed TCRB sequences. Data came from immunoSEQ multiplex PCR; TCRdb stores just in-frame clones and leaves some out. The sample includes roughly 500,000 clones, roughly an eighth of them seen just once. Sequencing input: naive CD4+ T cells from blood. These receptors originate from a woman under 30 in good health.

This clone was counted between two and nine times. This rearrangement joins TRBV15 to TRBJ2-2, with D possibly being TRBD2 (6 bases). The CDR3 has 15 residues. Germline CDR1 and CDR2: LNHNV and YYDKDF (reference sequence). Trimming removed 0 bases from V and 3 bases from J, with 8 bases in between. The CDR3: CATSRDRGYTGELFF. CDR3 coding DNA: TGTGCCACCAGCAGAGATCGGGGGTACACCGGGGAGCTGTTTTTT.

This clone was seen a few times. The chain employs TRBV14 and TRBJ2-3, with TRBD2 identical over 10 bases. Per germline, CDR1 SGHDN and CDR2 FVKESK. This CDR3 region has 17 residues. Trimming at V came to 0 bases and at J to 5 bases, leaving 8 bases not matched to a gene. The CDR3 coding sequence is TGTGCCAGCAGCCAAGACCCCCTAGCGGGAGTAAGAGATACGCAGTATTTT. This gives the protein CASSQDPLAGVRDTQYF. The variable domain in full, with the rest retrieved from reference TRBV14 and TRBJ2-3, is EAGVTQFPSHSVIEKGQTVTLRCDPISGHDNLYWYRRVMGKEIKFLLHFVKESKQDESGMPNNRFLAERTGGTYSTLKVQPAELEDSGVYFCASSQDPLAGVRDTQYFGPGTRLTVL.

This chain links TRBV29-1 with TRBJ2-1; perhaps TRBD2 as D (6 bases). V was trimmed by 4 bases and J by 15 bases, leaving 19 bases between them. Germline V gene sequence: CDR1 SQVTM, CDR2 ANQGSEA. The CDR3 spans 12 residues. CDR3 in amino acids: CSVAVGGTPPFF. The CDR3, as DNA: TGCAGCGTTGCAGTCGGAGGGACCCCCCCGTTCTTC.

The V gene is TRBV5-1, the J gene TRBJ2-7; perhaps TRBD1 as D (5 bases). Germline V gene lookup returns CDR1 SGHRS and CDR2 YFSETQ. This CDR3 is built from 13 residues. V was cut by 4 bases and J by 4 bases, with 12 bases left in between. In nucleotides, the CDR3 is TGCGCCAGCAGCCTCCAGGGAATTTACGAGCAGTACTTC. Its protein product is CASSLQGIYEQYF.

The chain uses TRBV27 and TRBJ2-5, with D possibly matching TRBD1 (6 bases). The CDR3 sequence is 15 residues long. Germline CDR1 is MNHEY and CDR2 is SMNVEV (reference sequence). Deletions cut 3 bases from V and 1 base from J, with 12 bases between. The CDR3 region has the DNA TGTGCCAGCAGTTTCTATTCGGACAGCCAAGAGACCCAGTACTTC. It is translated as CASSFYSDSQETQYF.

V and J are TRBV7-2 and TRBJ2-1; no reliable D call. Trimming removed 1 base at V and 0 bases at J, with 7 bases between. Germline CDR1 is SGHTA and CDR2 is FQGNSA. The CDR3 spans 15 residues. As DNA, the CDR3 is TGTGCCAGCAGCTTAGAGGCTCGCTCCTACAATGAGCAGTTCTTC. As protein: CASSLEARSYNEQFF.

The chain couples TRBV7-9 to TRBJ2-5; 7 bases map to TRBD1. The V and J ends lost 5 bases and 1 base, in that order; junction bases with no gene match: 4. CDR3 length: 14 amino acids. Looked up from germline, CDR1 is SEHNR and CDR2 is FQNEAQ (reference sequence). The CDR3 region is CASSPDRVQETQYF. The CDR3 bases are TGTGCCAGCAGCCCAGACAGGGTCCAAGAGACCCAGTACTTC.

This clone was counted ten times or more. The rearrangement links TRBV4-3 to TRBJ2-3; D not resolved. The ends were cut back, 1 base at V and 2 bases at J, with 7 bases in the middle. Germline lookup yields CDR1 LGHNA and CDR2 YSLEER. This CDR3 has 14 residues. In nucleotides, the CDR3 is TGCGCCAGCAGCCAAGTTGGTGACACAGATACGCAGTATTTT. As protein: CASSQVGDTDTQYF.

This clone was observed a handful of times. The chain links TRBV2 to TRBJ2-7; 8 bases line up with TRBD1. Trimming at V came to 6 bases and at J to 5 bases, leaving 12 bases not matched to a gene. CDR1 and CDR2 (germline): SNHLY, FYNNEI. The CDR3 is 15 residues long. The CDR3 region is CASRTARQGSNEQYF. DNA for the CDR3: TGTGCCAGCAGAACAGCCCGACAGGGGTCCAACGAGCAGTACTTC.

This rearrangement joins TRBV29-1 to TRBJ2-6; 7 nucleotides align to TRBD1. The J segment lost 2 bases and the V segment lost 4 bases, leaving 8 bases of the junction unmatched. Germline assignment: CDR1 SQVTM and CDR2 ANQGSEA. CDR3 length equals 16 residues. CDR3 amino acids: CSVVRQGDAGANVLTF. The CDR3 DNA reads TGCAGCGTTGTTCGGCAGGGGGATGCTGGGGCCAACGTCCTGACTTTC.

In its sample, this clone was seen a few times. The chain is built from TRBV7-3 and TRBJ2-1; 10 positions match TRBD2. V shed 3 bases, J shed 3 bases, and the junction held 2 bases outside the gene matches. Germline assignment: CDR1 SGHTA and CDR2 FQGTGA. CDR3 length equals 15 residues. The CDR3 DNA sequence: TGTGCCAGCAGCTTCGGACTAGCGGACTACAATGAGCAGTTCTTC. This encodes CASSFGLADYNEQFF. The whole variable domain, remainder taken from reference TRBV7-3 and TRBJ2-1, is GAGVSQTPSNKVTEKGKYVELRCDPISGHTALYWYRQSLGQGPEFLIYFQGTGAADDSGLPNDRFFAVRPEGSVSTLKIQRTERGDSAVYLCASSFGLADYNEQFFGPGTRLTVL.

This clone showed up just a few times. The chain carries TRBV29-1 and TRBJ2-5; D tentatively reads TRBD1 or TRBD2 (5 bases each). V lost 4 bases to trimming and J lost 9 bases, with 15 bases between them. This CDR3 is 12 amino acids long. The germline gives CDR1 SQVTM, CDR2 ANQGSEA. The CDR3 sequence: CSVVQGVVAQYF. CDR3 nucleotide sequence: TGCAGCGTTGTGCAGGGAGTAGTGGCCCAGTACTTC.

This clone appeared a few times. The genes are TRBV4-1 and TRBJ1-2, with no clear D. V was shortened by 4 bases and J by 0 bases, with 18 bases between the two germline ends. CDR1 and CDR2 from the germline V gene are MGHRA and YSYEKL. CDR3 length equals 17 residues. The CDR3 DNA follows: TGCGCCAGCAGCCTAAGCAATTCAGCTCTTACTAACTATGGCTACACCTTC. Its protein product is CASSLSNSALTNYGYTF.

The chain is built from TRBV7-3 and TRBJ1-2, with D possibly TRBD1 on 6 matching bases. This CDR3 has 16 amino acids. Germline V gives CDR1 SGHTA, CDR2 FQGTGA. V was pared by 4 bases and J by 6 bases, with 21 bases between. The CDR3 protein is CASSSYTGLGMDGYTF. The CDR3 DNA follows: TGTGCCAGCAGCTCGTACACAGGGTTGGGAATGGATGGCTACACCTTC.

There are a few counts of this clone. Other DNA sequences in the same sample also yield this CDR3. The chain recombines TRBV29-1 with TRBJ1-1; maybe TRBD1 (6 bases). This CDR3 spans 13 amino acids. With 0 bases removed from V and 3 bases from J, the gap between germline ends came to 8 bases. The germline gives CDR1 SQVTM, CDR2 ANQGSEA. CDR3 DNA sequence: TGCAGCGTTGAAGAGGACAGCTACACTGAAGCTTTCTTT. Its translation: CSVEEDSYTEAFF.

The CDR3 reads CASSLQAGREETQYF. CDR3 nucleotide sequence: TGTGCCAGCAGCTTACAGGCCGGGCGGGAAGAGACCCAGTACTTC. This chain connects TRBV7-2 to TRBJ2-5; maybe TRBD2 (5 bases). The CDR3 contains 15 residues. The ends were cut back, 2 bases at V and 3 bases at J, with 13 bases in the middle. Per germline, CDR1 SGHTA and CDR2 FQGNSA.

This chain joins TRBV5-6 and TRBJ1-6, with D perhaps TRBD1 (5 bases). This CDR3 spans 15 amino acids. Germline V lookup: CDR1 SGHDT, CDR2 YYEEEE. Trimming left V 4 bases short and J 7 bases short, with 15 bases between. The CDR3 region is CASSKEPRVNSPLHF. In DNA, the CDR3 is TGTGCCAGCAGCAAGGAACCCAGGGTAAATTCACCCCTCCACTTT.

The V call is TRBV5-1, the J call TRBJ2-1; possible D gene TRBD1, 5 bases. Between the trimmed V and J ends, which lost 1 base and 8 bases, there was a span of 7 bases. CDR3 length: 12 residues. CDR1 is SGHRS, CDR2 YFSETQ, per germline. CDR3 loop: CASSLFRDEQFF. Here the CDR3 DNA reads TGCGCCAGCAGCTTGTTCAGGGATGAGCAGTTCTTC.

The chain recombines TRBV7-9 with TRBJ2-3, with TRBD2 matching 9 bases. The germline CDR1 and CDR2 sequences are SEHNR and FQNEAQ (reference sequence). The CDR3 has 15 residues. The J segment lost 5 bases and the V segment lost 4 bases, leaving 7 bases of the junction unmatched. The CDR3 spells CASSSLAGAGDTQYF. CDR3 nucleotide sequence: TGTGCCAGCAGCTCATTAGCGGGGGCGGGAGATACGCAGTATTTT. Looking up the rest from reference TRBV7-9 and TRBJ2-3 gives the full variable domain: DTGVSQNPRHKITKRGQNVTFRCDPISEHNRLYWYRQTLGQGPEFLTYFQNEAQLEKSRLLSDRFSAERPKGSFSTLEIQRTEQGDSAMYLCASSSLAGAGDTQYFGPGTRLTVL.

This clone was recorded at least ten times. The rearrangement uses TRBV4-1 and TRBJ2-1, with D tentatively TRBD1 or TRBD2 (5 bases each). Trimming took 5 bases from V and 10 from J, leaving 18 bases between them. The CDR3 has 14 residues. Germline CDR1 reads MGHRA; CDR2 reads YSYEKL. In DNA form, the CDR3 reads TGCGCCAGCAGCTCACCCGGGGCAAGCCCAGAGCAGTTCTTC. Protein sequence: CASSSPGASPEQFF.

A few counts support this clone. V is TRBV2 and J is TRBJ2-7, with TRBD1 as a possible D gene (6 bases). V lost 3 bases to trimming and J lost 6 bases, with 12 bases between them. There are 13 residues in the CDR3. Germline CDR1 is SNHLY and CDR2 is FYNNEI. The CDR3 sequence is CASSDEGDLEQYF. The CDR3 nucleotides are TGTGCCAGCAGTGATGAGGGGGACCTCGAGCAGTACTTC.

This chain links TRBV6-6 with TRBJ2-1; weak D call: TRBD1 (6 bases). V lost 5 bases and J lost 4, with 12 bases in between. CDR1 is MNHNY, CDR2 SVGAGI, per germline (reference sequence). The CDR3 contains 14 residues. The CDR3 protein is CASSHKGQYNEQFF. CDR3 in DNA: TGTGCCAGCAGTCACAAAGGACAGTACAATGAGCAGTTCTTC.

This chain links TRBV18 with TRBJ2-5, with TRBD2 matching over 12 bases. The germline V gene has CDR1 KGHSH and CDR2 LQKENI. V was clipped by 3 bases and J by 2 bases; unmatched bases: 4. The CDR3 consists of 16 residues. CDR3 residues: CASSPKGLAGQETQYF. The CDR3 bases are TGTGCCAGCTCACCGAAAGGACTAGCGGGACAAGAGACCCAGTACTTC. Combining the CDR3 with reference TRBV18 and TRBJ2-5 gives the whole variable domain NAGVMQNPRHLVRRRGQEARLRCSPMKGHSHVYWYRQLPEEGLKFMVYLQKENIIDESGMPKERFSAEFPKEGPSILRIQQVVRGDSAAYFCASSPKGLAGQETQYFGPGTRLLVL.

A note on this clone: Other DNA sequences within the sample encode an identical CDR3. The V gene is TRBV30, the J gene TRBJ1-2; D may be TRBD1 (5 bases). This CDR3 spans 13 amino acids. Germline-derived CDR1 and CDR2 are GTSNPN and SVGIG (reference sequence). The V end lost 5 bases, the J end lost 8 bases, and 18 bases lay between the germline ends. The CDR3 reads CAWEAGSGGGYTF. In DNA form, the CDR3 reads TGTGCCTGGGAGGCAGGGTCTGGAGGGGGCTACACCTTC.

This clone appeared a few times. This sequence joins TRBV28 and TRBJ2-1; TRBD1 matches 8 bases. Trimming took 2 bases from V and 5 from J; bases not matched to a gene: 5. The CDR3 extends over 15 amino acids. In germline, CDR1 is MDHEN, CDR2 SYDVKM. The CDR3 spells CASSLTRGRNNEQFF. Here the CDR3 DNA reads TGTGCCAGCAGTTTAACCAGGGGGCGCAACAATGAGCAGTTCTTC.